This TCR beta chain was recorded in a study of patients and donors after allogeneic stem cell transplantation (dated by TCRdb to about 2020). This clonotype was counted only a few times. It has no known antigen specificity. No base quality information exists; no much larger clone differs at one position. The CDR3 spans 15 residues, from the cysteine through the phenylalanine. Just the 45-base CDR3 DNA is kept, in frame starting at base 1. According to the germline V gene, CDR1 reads SGHRS and CDR2 reads YFSETQ. The trim is 5 bases for V and 0 bases for J, with a gap of 15 bases between the germline ends. The library was obtained by RT-PCR. Sequencing was performed on a NextSeq 550. Through fastp at Q25 and MiXCR, TCRdb rebuilt clones from the public reads, retaining in-frame beta chains. Each CDR3 protein appears once, grouped with its most common genes and DNA. This sample is represented by some 960,000 distinct CDR3 sequences; more than 15% of them were singletons. The ten most abundant clones make up about 6% of the sample.

Sequences were obtained from blood, either unsorted or a sorted T cell fraction (not recorded which). Recombination joined TRBV5-1 with TRBJ2-7; tentative D gene TRBD1, with 6 bases matching. The receptor comes from a human donor who was either an allogeneic HSCT recipient or a stem cell or donor lymphocyte infusion donor (not recorded which). It is not recorded whose cells these are; they may come from a transplant donor. The CDR3 region has the sequence CASRSTGLSSYEQYF. The DNA is TGCGCCAGCAGATCTACAGGGTTAAGCTCCTACGAGCAGTACTTC. The variable domain in full, with residues beyond the CDR3 obtained from the reference TRBV5-1 and TRBJ2-7 genes, is KAGVTQTPRYLIKTRGQQVTLSCSPISGHRSVSWYQQTPGQGLQFLFEYFSETQRNKGNFPGRFSGRQFSNSRSEMNVSTLELGDSALYLCASRSTGLSSYEQYFGPGTRLTVT.